Presented here are 32 T cell receptor beta chains from one specimen sequenced in a study of technical replicates of blood from a handful of donors. The table came from immunoSEQ multiplex PCR; TCRdb's copy has only in-frame clones and leaves some out. The sample yields around 14,000 clones, roughly 84% seen once. The material sequenced was PBMCs. The receptor set was obtained from a human donor in good health.

The chain links TRBV5-1 to TRBJ2-7, with TRBD2 matching over 10 bases. This CDR3 is 16 amino acids long. The germline V gene has CDR1 SGHRS and CDR2 YFSETQ. V lost 0 bases to trimming and J lost 5 bases; unmatched junction nucleotides: 8. CDR3 DNA: TGCGCCAGCAGCTTGGGGGCTAGCGGGAGCAGGAACGAGCAGTACTTC. Protein product: CASSLGASGSRNEQYF. The complete variable domain, with remaining parts taken from reference TRBV5-1 and TRBJ2-7, reads KAGVTQTPRYLIKTRGQQVTLSCSPISGHRSVSWYQQTPGQGLQFLFEYFSETQRNKGNFPGRFSGRQFSNSRSEMNVSTLELGDSALYLCASSLGASGSRNEQYFGPGTRLTVT.

The gene calls are TRBV19 and TRBJ2-1; 7 bases align to TRBD2. The germline CDR1 and CDR2 sequences are LNHDA and SQIVND (reference sequence). This CDR3 is 13 amino acids long. V lost 6 bases and J lost 8; bases outside the gene matches: 7. The CDR3 DNA follows: TGTGCCAGTAGGCCGACTAGCTTCGATGAGCAGTTCTTC. Its translation: CASRPTSFDEQFF.

V gene TRBV7-6 combines with J gene TRBJ1-3; no clear D gene. The CDR3 is 14 residues long. V lost 5 bases and J lost 1, with 9 bases in between. Germline assignment: CDR1 SGHVS and CDR2 FNYEAQ. The CDR3 bases are TGTGCCAGCAGCCGGGGTACTTCTGGAAACACCATATATTTT. Protein sequence: CASSRGTSGNTIYF.

The chain uses TRBV2 and TRBJ2-6, with a tentative D call TRBD2 (6 bases). The germline gives CDR1 SNHLY, CDR2 FYNNEI. Between the trimmed V and J ends, which lost 8 bases and 1 base, there was a span of 6 bases. The CDR3 is 13 residues long. This CDR3 reads CASGGSGANVLTF. The CDR3 DNA sequence: TGTGCCAGCGGGGGGTCTGGGGCCAACGTCCTGACTTTC. The full variable domain, rest sourced from reference TRBV2 and TRBJ2-6, is EPEVTQTPSHQVTQMGQEVILRCVPISNHLYFYWYRQILGQKVEFLVSFYNNEISEKSEIFDDQFSVERPDGSNFTLKIRSTKLEDSAMYFCASGGSGANVLTFGAGSRLTVL.

The V call is TRBV7-6, the J call TRBJ1-2; 9 bases are a match to TRBD1. With V trimmed by 5 bases and J by 7 bases, 20 bases remained unmatched. Germline V lookup: CDR1 SGHVS, CDR2 FNYEAQ. The CDR3 is 18 residues long. The CDR3 region has the DNA TGTGCCAGCAGCCCCACCGGGACAGGGAGGCTACGCGCTTTTGGCTACACCTTC. Its protein product is CASSPTGTGRLRAFGYTF.

This sequence joins TRBV18 and TRBJ2-2; possibly TRBD2 for D (6 bases). This CDR3 has 15 amino acids. Germline values: CDR1 KGHSH, CDR2 LQKENI. V was cut by 4 bases and J by 4 bases, with 13 bases left in between. CDR3 bases: TGTGCCAGCTCACAAAGGGACTCTTCCACCGGGGAGCTGTTTTTT. Protein sequence: CASSQRDSSTGELFF.

The chain links TRBV6-5 to TRBJ2-1; the match to TRBD2 covers 12 bases. The CDR3 is made up of 15 amino acids. With 7 bases clipped from V and 5 bases from J, the junction kept 6 bases outside the gene matches. The germline CDR1 and CDR2 sequences are MNHEY and SVGAGI. The CDR3 coding sequence is TGTGCCAGCACCCTAGGACTAGCGGGGCACAATGAGCAGTTCTTC. As protein: CASTLGLAGHNEQFF.

In regard to this clone: One end of the junction varies from germline; a read error may be responsible. J is TRBJ2-7 and V is TRBV11-2, with TRBD2 identical over 11 bases. From germline, CDR1 is SGHAT and CDR2 FQNNGV. The CDR3 spans 15 residues. CDR3 in amino acids: CASTLGTSGLNEQYF. In DNA form, the CDR3 reads TGTGCCAGCACCTTAGGGACTAGCGGCCTCAACGAGCAGTACTTC.

V is TRBV11-2 and J is TRBJ2-7; 7 nucleotides align to TRBD1. This CDR3 region has 15 residues. In germline, CDR1 is SGHAT, CDR2 FQNNGV. Trimming took 1 base from V and 3 from J; bases not matched to a gene: 6. Here the CDR3 reads CASSLVGTAYYEQYF. The CDR3 coding sequence is TGTGCCAGCAGCTTAGTAGGGACAGCGTACTACGAGCAGTACTTC.

The V call is TRBV19, the J call TRBJ2-4; perhaps TRBD2 as D (5 bases). The germline V and J ends were trimmed by 4 bases and 3 bases, with 10 bases remaining between them. Germline values: CDR1 LNHDA, CDR2 SQIVND (reference sequence). The CDR3 sequence is 14 residues long. The CDR3 bases are TGTGCCAGTAGTAACCCCGGGGACAAAAACATTCAGTACTTC. Translating it yields CASSNPGDKNIQYF.

This rearrangement joins TRBV29-1 to TRBJ2-4, with D uncertain. The germline CDR1 and CDR2 sequences are SQVTM and ANQGSEA. This CDR3 is built from 14 residues. The V and J ends lost 3 bases and 0 bases respectively, with 9 bases between them. Here the CDR3 DNA reads TGCAGCGTTGAGGTGCGCGGAGCCAAAAACATTCAGTACTTC. This sequence encodes CSVEVRGAKNIQYF.

V usage is TRBV18 and J usage is TRBJ2-7, with TRBD2 identical over 12 bases. The CDR3 extends over 16 amino acids. The germline CDR1 and CDR2 sequences are KGHSH and LQKENI. V trimming: 0 bases; J trimming: 6 bases; junction bases outside the gene matches: 6. CDR3: CASSPPVLAGGGEQYF. DNA of the CDR3: TGTGCCAGCTCACCACCGGTCCTAGCGGGAGGGGGCGAGCAGTACTTC.

J is TRBJ2-5 and V is TRBV28, with D hard to call. Trimming removed 4 bases at V and 5 bases at J, with 8 bases between. The germline V gene encodes CDR1 MDHEN and CDR2 SYDVKM. CDR3 length: 12 residues. For the CDR3, the DNA is TGTGCCAGCAGTTCAGGCCGCGAGACCCAGTACTTC. It is translated as CASSSGRETQYF.

This chain joins TRBV9 and TRBJ2-1, with D tentatively TRBD2 (7 bases). The V end was cut by 3 bases, the J end by 10 bases, with 20 bases between. Germline V CDR1 and CDR2: SGDLS, YYNGEE. The CDR3 contains 15 residues. The CDR3 DNA reads as TGTGCCAGCAGCGACGTAGGGGGGGGGATCAGGGAGCAGTTCTTC. Amino acids: CASSDVGGGIREQFF.

Here the CDR3 reads CASREGLAGGSEQFF. CDR3 coding DNA: TGTGCCAGCAGGGAGGGACTAGCGGGAGGTAGTGAGCAGTTCTTC. The rearrangement uses TRBV6-1 and TRBJ2-1; 15 bases line up with TRBD2. Germline trimming cut 6 bases from V and 9 bases from J; bases unmatched to any gene: 6. Germline CDR1 MNHNS, CDR2 SASEGT. The CDR3 covers 15 residues.

CDR3 DNA sequence: TGTGCCAGCAGTCCGGACGGGATTAGCACAGATACGCAGTATTTT. Encoded protein: CASSPDGISTDTQYF. V and J are TRBV6-5 and TRBJ2-3; D may be TRBD2 (5 bases). Germline lookup yields CDR1 MNHEY and CDR2 SVGAGI. V was clipped by 5 bases and J by 0 bases, with 12 bases between them. CDR3 length equals 15 residues.

This chain uses TRBV30 with TRBJ1-4; 11 bases are a match to TRBD1. The CDR3 has 14 residues. In germline, CDR1 is GTSNPN, CDR2 SVGIG (reference sequence). V was pared by 4 bases and J by 8 bases, with 6 bases of the junction left unmatched. CDR3 sequence: CAWNAGTGGEKLFF. The CDR3 DNA is TGTGCCTGGAACGCCGGGACAGGGGGAGAAAAACTGTTTTTT.

V and J are TRBV10-3 and TRBJ2-3, with D maybe TRBD1 (5 bases). The germline gives CDR1 ENHRY, CDR2 SYGVKD. CDR3 length: 14 residues. V lost 6 bases and J 0 bases, leaving 10 bases between the germline ends. The CDR3: CAIRRGTSTDTQYF. The CDR3 coding sequence is TGTGCCATCAGAAGGGGAACTAGCACAGATACGCAGTATTTT.

The chain carries TRBV27 and TRBJ2-7, with D uncertain. Germline CDR1 reads MNHEY; CDR2 reads SMNVEV (reference sequence). The V and J ends lost 1 base and 5 bases respectively, with 15 bases between them. The CDR3 length is 15 residues. CDR3 amino acids: CASSLFPGPSNEQYF. In nucleotides, the CDR3 is TGTGCCAGCAGTTTATTTCCGGGTCCTTCTAACGAGCAGTACTTC.

This clone has just one count. The genes are TRBV27 and TRBJ1-2; D remains ambiguous. The CDR3 extends over 13 amino acids. Per germline, CDR1 MNHEY and CDR2 SMNVEV (reference sequence). V dropped 0 bases and J dropped 4 bases, with 6 bases sitting between them. The CDR3, as DNA: TGTGCCAGCAGTTTATCCGGCGGCTATGGCTACACCTTC. Translating it yields CASSLSGGYGYTF.

J is TRBJ1-5 and V is TRBV7-8, with D unclear. The germline gives CDR1 SGHVS, CDR2 FQNEAQ. The V end lost 5 bases, the J end lost 4 bases, and 6 bases lay between the germline ends. The CDR3 is made up of 12 amino acids. The CDR3 nucleotides are TGTGCCAGCAGCGGGCCTAATCAGCCCCAGCATTTT. Translation gives CASSGPNQPQHF.

This clone was seen just once. This sequence joins TRBV10-3 and TRBJ2-3; TRBD2 might be the D (6 bases). The CDR3 extends over 17 amino acids. The germline V gene has CDR1 ENHRY and CDR2 SYGVKD. Trimming left V 4 bases short and J 6 bases short, with 23 bases between. The DNA for the CDR3 is TGTGCCATCAGTGGGTCCGACAGCGGGCGAGGTGGCGATACGCAGTATTTT. Its protein is CAISGSDSGRGGDTQYF.

V usage is TRBV4-2 and J usage is TRBJ2-1; D perhaps matches TRBD2 (5 bases). Germline V CDR1 and CDR2: LGHNA, YNFKEQ. The length of the CDR3 is 13 residues. V was cut by 0 bases and J by 12 bases, with 12 bases left in between. CDR3 protein: CASSQEAQDWQFF. The CDR3 bases are TGTGCCAGCAGCCAAGAAGCCCAGGACTGGCAGTTCTTC.

The sample holds a few counts of this clone. The chain has TRBV27 and TRBJ1-1; D gene uncertain. This CDR3 has 15 residues. Germline CDR1 is MNHEY and CDR2 is SMNVEV (reference sequence). The V gene lost 5 bases and the J gene lost 6 bases, with 19 bases spanning the gap. The CDR3 DNA is TGTGCCAGCAGTCCCGGACTGGGTTTGGGTGCTGAAGCTTTCTTT. Translation gives CASSPGLGLGAEAFF.

The CDR3 is CASSTQGFQPQHF. Here the CDR3 DNA reads TGTGCCAGTAGTACGCAGGGGTTTCAGCCCCAGCATTTT. This chain connects TRBV19 to TRBJ1-5, with a weak D call TRBD1 (6 bases). V gave up 4 bases and J gave up 6 bases, with 10 bases separating them. Germline CDR1 reads LNHDA; CDR2 reads SQIVND (reference sequence). This CDR3 comprises 13 residues.

The V gene is TRBV27, the J gene TRBJ1-4; D is perhaps TRBD1 (5 bases). This CDR3 region has 13 residues. The germline V gene encodes CDR1 MNHEY and CDR2 SMNVEV (reference sequence). V lost 10 bases, J lost 10 bases, and 19 bases lay in between. The CDR3 DNA reads as TGTGCCACCCGTGGGGACGGGGGGGGAAAACTGTTTTTT. It is translated as CATRGDGGGKLFF.

The chain carries TRBV25-1 and TRBJ2-5; the match to TRBD1 covers 8 bases. Trimming cost V 3 bases and J 2 bases; bases outside gene matches: 8. Germline V CDR1 and CDR2: MGHDK, SYGVNS. The CDR3 sequence is 16 residues long. CDR3 in DNA: TGTGCCAGCAGTGACAAGGACAGGGCACTACAAGAGACCCAGTACTTC. It is translated as CASSDKDRALQETQYF.

The chain links TRBV29-1 to TRBJ2-1, with a weak D call TRBD1 (5 bases). The germline V gene has CDR1 SQVTM and CDR2 ANQGSEA. This CDR3 is 14 amino acids long. V gave up 7 bases and J gave up 4 bases, with 17 bases separating them. The CDR3, as DNA: TGCAGCGCTCGCGGACAAGGGGTATACAATGAGCAGTTCTTC. Translation: CSARGQGVYNEQFF.

This clone occurred once. This sequence joins TRBV11-2 and TRBJ2-1; TRBD2 matches 10 bases. Germline V CDR1 and CDR2: SGHAT, FQNNGV. This CDR3 is 15 amino acids long. The ends lost 1 base at V and 7 bases at J; junction bases unmatched: 4. This chain's CDR3 is CASSLGTSGLNEQFF. CDR3 nucleotide sequence: TGTGCCAGCAGCTTAGGGACTAGCGGACTAAATGAGCAGTTCTTC.

The chain couples TRBV19 to TRBJ2-3; TRBD2 agrees at 9 bases. CDR1 is LNHDA and CDR2 is SQIVND in the germline V gene (reference sequence). V lost 5 bases, J lost 5 bases, and 8 bases stayed unmatched. This CDR3 spans 15 amino acids. In DNA form, the CDR3 reads TGTGCCAGTAGTGGAATAGCGGGAGTCGAAGATACGCAGTATTTT. Translation gives CASSGIAGVEDTQYF.

The CDR3 DNA sequence: TGTGCCAGCAGCTCTAGCGGGGACATCACTGAAGCTTTCTTT. Amino acid sequence: CASSSSGDITEAFF. The chain has TRBV7-2 and TRBJ1-1; maybe TRBD1 (6 bases). V lost 4 bases and J 4 bases, leaving 13 bases between the germline ends. The CDR3 loop spans 14 amino acids. The germline V gene encodes CDR1 SGHTA and CDR2 FQGNSA.

The table lists this clone with a few counts. This chain uses TRBV5-1 with TRBJ2-1; a weak D match, TRBD2 (6 bases). This CDR3 is built from 16 residues. V was trimmed by 4 bases and J by 0 bases, leaving 14 bases between them. Germline-derived CDR1 and CDR2 are SGHRS and YFSETQ. CDR3 nucleotide sequence: TGCGCCAGCAGCCTAAACCCTAGCGTCTCCTACAATGAGCAGTTCTTC. Translation: CASSLNPSVSYNEQFF.